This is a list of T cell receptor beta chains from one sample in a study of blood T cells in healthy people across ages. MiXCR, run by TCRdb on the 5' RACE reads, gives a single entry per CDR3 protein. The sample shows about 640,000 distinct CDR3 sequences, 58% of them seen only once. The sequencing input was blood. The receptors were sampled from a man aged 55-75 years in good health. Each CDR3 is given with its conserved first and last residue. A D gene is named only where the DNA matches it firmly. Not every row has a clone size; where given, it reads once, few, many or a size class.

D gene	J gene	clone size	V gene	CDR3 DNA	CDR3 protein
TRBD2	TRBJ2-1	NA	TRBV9	TGTGCCAGCAGCGTTACTAGCGGGGCCCTGCACAATGAGCAGTTCTTC	CASSVTSGALHNEQFF
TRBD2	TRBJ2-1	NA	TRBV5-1	TGCGCCAGCAGCTTCCCACTAGCGGGGGCGTACAATGAGCAGTTCTTC	CASSFPLAGAYNEQFF
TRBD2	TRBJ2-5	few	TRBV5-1	TGCGCCAGCAGCCGATCGGGACTAGCGGGGGTGGAGACCCAGTACTTC	CASSRSGLAGVETQYF
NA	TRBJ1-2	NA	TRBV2	TGTGCCAGCAGTGAAGGCGGGCAGTTTTATGGCTACACCTTC	CASSEGGQFYGYTF
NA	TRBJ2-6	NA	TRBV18	TGTGCCAGCTCACCACGACAGCTCTCTGGGGCCAACGTCCTGACTTTC	CASSPRQLSGANVLTF
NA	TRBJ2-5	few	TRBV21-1	TGTGCCAGCAGCAAACTGGCCCGATATTTGGAGACCCAGTACTTC	CASSKLARYLETQYF
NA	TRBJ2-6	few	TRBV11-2	TGTGCCAGCAGCTCGGTGGGGGCCAACGTCCTGACTTTC	CASSSVGANVLTF
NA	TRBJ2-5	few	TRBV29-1	TGCAGCGTTGAAGGGCACCCTGGGGAGACCCAGTACTTC	CSVEGHPGETQYF
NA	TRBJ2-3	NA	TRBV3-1	TGTGCCAGCAGCCAAGGGGACTTCACAGATACGCAGTATTTT	CASSQGDFTDTQYF
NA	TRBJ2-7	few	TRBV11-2	TGTGCCAGCAGTTTTTGGCGCGGTGGCTCCTACGAGCAGTACTTC	CASSFWRGGSYEQYF
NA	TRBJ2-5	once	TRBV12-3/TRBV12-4	TGTGCCAGCAGTCCGACGGTGGGGGAGACCCAGTACTTC	CASSPTVGETQYF
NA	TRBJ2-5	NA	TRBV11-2	TGTGCCAGCAGCCGCGGACAGCATGGGGTGCAAGAGACCCAGTACTTC	CASSRGQHGVQETQYF
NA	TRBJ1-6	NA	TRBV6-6	TGTGCCAGCAGGTTCCCGGGACGCGGAATTTCACCCCTCCACTTT	CASRFPGRGISPLHF
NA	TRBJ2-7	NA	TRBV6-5	TGTGCCAGCAGCCCGGGGCAGGAAAGGTTGGTCTACGAGCAGTACTTC	CASSPGQERLVYEQYF
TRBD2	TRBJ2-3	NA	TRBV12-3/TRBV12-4	TGTGCCAGCAGTTTCCCTAGCGGGGGGACGAAAGATACGCAGTATTTT	CASSFPSGGTKDTQYF
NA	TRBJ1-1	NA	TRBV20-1	TGCAGTGCTAGTAGAACCGGGACGGAAGCTAGTGAAGCTTTCTTT	CSASRTGTEASEAFF
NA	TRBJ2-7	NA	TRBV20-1	TGCAGTGATACGAGTGGGGCTAGCACCTACGAGCAGTACTTC	CSDTSGASTYEQYF
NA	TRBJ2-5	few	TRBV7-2	TGTGCCAGCAACTTAGTTTGGCGAGAGACCCAGTACTTC	CASNLVWRETQYF
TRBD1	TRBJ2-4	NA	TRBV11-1	TGTGCCAGCAGCTCACGGGACAGTGGAGCCAAAAACATTCAGTACTTC	CASSSRDSGAKNIQYF
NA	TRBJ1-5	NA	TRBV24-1	TGTGCCACCAGTGCCCCCGGGGCAGCTGGGCAGCCCCAGCATTTT	CATSAPGAAGQPQHF
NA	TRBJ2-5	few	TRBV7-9	TGTGCCAGCAGCTTGGGGCACAGCCAAGAGACCCAGTACTTC	CASSLGHSQETQYF
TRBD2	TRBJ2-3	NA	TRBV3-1	TGTGCCAGCAGCCCACTAGCGGGTCGGGTCACAGATACGCAGTATTTT	CASSPLAGRVTDTQYF
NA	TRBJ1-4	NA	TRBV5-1	TGCGCCAGCAGCGCCGACGGGGGAGATGAAAAACTGTTTTTT	CASSADGGDEKLFF
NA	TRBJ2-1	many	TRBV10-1	TGCGCCAGCAGTGAGTCCGGGGGCGTCAATGAGCAGTTCTTC	CASSESGGVNEQFF
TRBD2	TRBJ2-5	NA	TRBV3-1	TGTGCCAGCAGCCAAGGGACTAGCGAACAAGAGACCCAGTACTTC	CASSQGTSEQETQYF
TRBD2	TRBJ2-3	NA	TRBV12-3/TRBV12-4	TGTGCCAGCAGTTCGGGAGGTATTGTAGATACGCAGTATTTT	CASSSGGIVDTQYF
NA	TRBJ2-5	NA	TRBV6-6	TGTGCCAGCAGTTACTCGAATAGCGGCCAAGAGACCCAGTACTTC	CASSYSNSGQETQYF
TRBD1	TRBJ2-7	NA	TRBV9	TGTGCCAGCAGCGAAGGACAGGGGGCCCACGAGCAGTACTTC	CASSEGQGAHEQYF
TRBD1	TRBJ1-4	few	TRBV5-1	TGCGCCAGCAGCTTGTGGGGACAGTTGAATGAAAAACTGTTTTTT	CASSLWGQLNEKLFF
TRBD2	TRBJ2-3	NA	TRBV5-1	TGCGCCAGCAGCTTCGGGACTAGCGAGGGGGGAGATACGCAGTATTTT	CASSFGTSEGGDTQYF
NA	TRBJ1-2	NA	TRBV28	TGTGCCAGCAGTTTGCAGGCGGGGGGCGCCTATGGCTACACCTTC	CASSLQAGGAYGYTF
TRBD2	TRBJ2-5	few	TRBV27	TGTGCCAGCAGTTTAGGCCCTAGCGGGGGGCCCGGGACCCAGTACTTC	CASSLGPSGGPGTQYF
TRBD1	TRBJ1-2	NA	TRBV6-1	TGTGCCAGCTTGCGGGTTGGGCTCCGGGACAGGTTTTATGGCTACACCTTC	CASLRVGLRDRFYGYTF
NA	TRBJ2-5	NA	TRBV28	TGTGCCAGCAGTTTCCTACGGGGAAAAGAGACCCAGTACTTC	CASSFLRGKETQYF
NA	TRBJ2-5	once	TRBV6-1	TGTGCCAGCTTACTAGGCCCGCAAGAGACCCAGTACTTC	CASLLGPQETQYF
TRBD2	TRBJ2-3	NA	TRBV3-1	TGTGCCAGCAGCCCCCCTAGCGGGGGTGTGGCAGATACGCAGTATTTT	CASSPPSGGVADTQYF
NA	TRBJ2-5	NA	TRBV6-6	TGTGCCAGCAGTTACATTGCGGGGCTCGGGGAGACCCAGTACTTC	CASSYIAGLGETQYF